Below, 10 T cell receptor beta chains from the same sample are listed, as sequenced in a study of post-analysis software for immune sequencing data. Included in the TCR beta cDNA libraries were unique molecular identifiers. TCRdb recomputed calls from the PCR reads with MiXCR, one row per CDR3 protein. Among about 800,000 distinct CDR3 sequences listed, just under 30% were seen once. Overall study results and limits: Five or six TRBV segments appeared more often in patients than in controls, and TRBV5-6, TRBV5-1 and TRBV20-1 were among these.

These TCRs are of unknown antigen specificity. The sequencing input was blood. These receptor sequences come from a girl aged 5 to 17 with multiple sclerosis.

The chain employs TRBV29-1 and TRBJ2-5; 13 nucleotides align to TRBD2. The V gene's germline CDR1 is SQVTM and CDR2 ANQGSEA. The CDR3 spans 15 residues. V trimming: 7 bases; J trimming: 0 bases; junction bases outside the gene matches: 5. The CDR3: CSARLAGGHQETQYF. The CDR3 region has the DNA TGCAGCGCTCGACTAGCGGGGGGCCACCAAGAGACCCAGTACTTC. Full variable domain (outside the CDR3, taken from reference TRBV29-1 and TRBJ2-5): SAVISQKPSRDICQRGTSLTIQCQVDSQVTMMFWYRQQPGQSLTLIATANQGSEATYESGFVIDKFPISRPNLTFSTLTVSNMSPEDSSIYLCSARLAGGHQETQYFGPGTRLLVL.

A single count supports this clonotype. The CDR3 here is CASSHGRGGLLAGELFF. The DNA for the CDR3 is TGTGCCAGCAGCCATGGGAGAGGGGGCCTTTTGGCCGGGGAGCTGTTTTTT. The gene calls are TRBV5-5 and TRBJ2-2; 7 bases are a match to TRBD1. With 4 bases clipped from V and 6 bases from J, the junction kept 15 bases outside the gene matches. The CDR3 is made up of 17 amino acids. CDR1 and CDR2 (germline): SGHKS, YYEKEE (reference sequence). The whole variable domain, filled in from reference TRBV5-5 and TRBJ2-2, reads DAGVTQSPTHLIKTRGQQVTLRCSPISGHKSVSWYQQVLGQGPQFIFQYYEKEERGRGNFPDRFSARQFPNYSSELNVNALLLGDSALYLCASSHGRGGLLAGELFFGEGSRLTVL.

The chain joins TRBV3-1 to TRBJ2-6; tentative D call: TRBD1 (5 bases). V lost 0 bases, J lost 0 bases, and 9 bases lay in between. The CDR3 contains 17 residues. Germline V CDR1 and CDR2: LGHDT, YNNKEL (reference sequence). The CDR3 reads CASSQDVQGSGANVLTF. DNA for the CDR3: TGTGCCAGCAGCCAAGATGTTCAGGGCTCTGGGGCCAACGTCCTGACTTTC.

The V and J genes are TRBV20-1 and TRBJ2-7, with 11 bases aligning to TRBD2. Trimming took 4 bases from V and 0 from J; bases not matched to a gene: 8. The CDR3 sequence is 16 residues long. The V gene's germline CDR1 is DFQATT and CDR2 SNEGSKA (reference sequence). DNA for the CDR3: TGCAGTGCTACACTAGCGGGGGCCTACAGCTCCTACGAGCAGTACTTC. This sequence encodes CSATLAGAYSSYEQYF.

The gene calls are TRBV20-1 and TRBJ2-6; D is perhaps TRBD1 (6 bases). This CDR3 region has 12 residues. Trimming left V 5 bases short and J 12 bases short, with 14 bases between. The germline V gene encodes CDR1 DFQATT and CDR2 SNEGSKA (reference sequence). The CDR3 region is CSAYPGAGVLTF. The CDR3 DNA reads TGCAGTGCTTATCCAGGGGCTGGCGTCCTGACTTTC.

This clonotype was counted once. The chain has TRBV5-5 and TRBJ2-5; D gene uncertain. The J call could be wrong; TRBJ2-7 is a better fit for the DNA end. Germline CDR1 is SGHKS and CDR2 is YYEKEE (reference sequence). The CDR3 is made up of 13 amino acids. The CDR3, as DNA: TGTGCCAGCAGCCGAAAATCGGAAAACGAGCAGTACTTC. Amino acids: CASSRKSENEQYF.

The CDR3 region is CASSITGPRGEQFF. CDR3 sequence (DNA): TGTGCCAGCAGCATTACCGGGCCTCGGGGTGAGCAGTTCTTC. V and J are TRBV7-9 and TRBJ2-1; tentatively, D is TRBD2 (5 bases). Deletions cut 5 bases from V and 9 bases from J, with 17 bases between. CDR3 length: 14 residues. Germline assignment: CDR1 SEHNR and CDR2 FQNEAQ (reference sequence).

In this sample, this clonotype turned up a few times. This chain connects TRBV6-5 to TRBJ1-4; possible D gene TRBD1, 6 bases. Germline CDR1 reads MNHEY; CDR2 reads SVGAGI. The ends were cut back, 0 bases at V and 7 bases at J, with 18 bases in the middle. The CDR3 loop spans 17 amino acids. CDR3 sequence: CASSYSRVLGGGEKLFF. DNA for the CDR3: TGTGCCAGCAGTTACTCGAGGGTACTCGGAGGGGGTGAAAAACTGTTTTTT.

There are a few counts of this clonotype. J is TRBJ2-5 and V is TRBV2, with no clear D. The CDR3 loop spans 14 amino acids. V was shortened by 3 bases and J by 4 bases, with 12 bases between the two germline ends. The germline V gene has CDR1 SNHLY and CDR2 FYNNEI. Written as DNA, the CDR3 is TGTGCCAGCAGTGATGCTCGAGGCCGAGAGACCCAGTACTTC. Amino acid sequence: CASSDARGRETQYF.

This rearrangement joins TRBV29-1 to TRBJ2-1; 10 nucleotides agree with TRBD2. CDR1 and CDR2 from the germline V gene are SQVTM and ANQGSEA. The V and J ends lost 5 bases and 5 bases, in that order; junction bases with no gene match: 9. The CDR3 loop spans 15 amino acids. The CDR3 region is CSVYTSGLAHNEQFF. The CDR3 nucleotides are TGCAGCGTTTATACTTCGGGACTAGCGCACAATGAGCAGTTCTTC.